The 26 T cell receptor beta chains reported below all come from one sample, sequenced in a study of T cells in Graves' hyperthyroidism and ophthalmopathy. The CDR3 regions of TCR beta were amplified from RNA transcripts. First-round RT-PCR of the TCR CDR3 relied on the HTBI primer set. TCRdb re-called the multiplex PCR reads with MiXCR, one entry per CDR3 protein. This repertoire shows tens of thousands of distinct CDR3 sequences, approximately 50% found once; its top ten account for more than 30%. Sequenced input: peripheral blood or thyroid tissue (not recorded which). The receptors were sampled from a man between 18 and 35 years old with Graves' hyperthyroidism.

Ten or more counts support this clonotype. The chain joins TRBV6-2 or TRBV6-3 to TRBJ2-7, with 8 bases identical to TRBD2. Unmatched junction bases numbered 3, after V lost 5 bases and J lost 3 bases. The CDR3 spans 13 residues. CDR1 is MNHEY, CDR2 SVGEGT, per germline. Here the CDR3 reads CASSRLAFYEQYF. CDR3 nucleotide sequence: TGTGCCAGCAGTCGACTAGCGTTCTACGAGCAGTACTTC.

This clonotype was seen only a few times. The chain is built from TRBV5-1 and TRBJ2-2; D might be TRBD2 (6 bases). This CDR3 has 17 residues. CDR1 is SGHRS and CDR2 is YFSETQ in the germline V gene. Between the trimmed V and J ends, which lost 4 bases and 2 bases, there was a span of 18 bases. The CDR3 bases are TGCGCCAGCAGCGAAGGAGGGGTAACCCCTAACACCGGGGAGCTGTTTTTT. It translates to CASSEGGVTPNTGELFF.

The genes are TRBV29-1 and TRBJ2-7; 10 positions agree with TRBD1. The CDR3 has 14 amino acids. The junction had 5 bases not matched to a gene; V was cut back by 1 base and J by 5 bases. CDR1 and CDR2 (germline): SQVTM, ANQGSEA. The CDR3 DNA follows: TGCAGCGTTGAAGGCCGGACAGGGGGTAACGAGCAGTACTTC. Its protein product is CSVEGRTGGNEQYF.

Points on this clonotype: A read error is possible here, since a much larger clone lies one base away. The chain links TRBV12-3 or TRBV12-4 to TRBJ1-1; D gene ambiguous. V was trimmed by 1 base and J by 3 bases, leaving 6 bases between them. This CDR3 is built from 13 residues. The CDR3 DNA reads TGTGCCAGCAGTTTAGGGGTAGACACTGAAGCTTTCTTT. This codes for CASSLGVDTEAFF.

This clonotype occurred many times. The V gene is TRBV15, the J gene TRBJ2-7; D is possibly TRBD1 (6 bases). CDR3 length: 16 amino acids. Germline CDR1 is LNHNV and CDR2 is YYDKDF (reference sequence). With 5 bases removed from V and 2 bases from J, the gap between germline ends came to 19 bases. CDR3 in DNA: TGTGCCACCAGCCCCCGGGGCCAGGGGCTTACCTACGAGCAGTACTTC. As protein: CATSPRGQGLTYEQYF.

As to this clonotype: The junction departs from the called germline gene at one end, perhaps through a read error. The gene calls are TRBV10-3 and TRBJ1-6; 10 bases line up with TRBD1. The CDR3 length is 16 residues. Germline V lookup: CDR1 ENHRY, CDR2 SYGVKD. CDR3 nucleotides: TGTGCCATCAGTGAAGGGGACAGGGGCGATAATTCACCCCCCCACTTT. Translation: CAISEGDRGDNSPPHF.

The CDR3 nucleotides are TGCAGTGCTAGAGGGCGAAGGTCGGATGAAGCTTTCTTT. Its translation: CSARGRRSDEAFF. The chain employs TRBV20-1 and TRBJ1-1, with D uncertain. CDR3 size: 13 residues. Germline V gives CDR1 DFQATT, CDR2 SNEGSKA (reference sequence). The V and J ends lost 1 base and 7 bases respectively, with 13 bases between them.

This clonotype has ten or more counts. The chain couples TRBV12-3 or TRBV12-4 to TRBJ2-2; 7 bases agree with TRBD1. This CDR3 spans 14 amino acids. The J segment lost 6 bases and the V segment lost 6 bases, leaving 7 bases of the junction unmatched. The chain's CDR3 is CASSPGGWSGELFF. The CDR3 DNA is TGTGCCAGCAGCCCAGGGGGTTGGTCCGGGGAGCTGTTTTTT.

For the CDR3, the DNA is TGTGCCAGCAGCGTAGGGACAGGGAGGGTGGCCTACGAGCAGTACTTC. The encoded protein is CASSVGTGRVAYEQYF. The V and J genes are TRBV9 and TRBJ2-5; D is perhaps TRBD1 (8 bases). The DNA end is more similar to TRBJ2-7, so the J call may be wrong. Germline lookup yields CDR1 SGDLS and CDR2 YYNGEE. CDR3 length: 16 amino acids.

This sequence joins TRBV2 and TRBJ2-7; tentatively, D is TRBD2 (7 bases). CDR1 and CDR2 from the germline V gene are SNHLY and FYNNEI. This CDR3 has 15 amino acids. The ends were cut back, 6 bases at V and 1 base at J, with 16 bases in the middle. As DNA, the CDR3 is TGTGCCAGCAGCTTAGAGGGGGGGTCATCCTACGAGCAGTACTTC. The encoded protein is CASSLEGGSSYEQYF.

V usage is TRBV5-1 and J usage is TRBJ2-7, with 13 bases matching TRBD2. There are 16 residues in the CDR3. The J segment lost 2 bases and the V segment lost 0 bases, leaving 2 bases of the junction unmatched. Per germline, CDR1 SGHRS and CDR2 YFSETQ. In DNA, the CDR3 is TGCGCCAGCAGCTTGGATACTAGCGGGAGGGCCTACGAGCAGTACTTC. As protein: CASSLDTSGRAYEQYF. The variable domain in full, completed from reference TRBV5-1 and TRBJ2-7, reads KAGVTQTPRYLIKTRGQQVTLSCSPISGHRSVSWYQQTPGQGLQFLFEYFSETQRNKGNFPGRFSGRQFSNSRSEMNVSTLELGDSALYLCASSLDTSGRAYEQYFGPGTRLTVT.

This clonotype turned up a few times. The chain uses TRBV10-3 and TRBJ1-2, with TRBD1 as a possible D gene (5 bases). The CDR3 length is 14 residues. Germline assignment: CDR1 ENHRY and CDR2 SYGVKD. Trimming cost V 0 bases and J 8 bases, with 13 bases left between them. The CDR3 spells CAISESGQALGYTF. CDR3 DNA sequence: TGTGCCATCAGTGAGTCGGGGCAGGCCCTGGGCTACACCTTC.

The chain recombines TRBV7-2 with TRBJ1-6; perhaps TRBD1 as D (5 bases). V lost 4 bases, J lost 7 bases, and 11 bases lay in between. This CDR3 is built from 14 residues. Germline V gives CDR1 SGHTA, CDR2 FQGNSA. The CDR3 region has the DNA TGTGCCAGCAGCTGGGACGGTCGCAATTCACCCCTCCACTTT. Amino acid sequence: CASSWDGRNSPLHF.

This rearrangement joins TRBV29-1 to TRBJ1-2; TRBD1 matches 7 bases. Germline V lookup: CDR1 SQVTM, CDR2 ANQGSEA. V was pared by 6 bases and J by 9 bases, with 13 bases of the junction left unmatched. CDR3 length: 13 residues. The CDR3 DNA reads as TGCAGCGTGCCTACCGGGACAGCTATGAGCTACACCTTC. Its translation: CSVPTGTAMSYTF.

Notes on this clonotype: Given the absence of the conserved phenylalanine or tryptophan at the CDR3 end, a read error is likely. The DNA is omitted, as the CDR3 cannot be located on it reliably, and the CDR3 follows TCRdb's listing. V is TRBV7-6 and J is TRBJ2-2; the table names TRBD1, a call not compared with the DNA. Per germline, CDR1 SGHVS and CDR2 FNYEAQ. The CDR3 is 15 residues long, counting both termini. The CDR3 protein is CASSPRAESTGELSS.

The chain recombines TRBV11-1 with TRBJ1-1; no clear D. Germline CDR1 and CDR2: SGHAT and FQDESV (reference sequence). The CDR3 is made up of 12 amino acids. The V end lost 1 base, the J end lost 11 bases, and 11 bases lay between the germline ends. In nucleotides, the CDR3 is TGTGCCAGCAGCTTAGATGCAGGTCCGGCTTTCTTT. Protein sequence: CASSLDAGPAFF.

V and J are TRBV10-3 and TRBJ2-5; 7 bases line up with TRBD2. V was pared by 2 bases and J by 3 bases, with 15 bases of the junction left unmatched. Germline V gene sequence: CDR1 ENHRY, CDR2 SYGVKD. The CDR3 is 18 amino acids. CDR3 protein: CAISETAWRGRREETQYF. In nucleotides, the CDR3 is TGTGCCATCAGTGAGACGGCGTGGCGGGGGAGGAGAGAAGAGACCCAGTACTTC.

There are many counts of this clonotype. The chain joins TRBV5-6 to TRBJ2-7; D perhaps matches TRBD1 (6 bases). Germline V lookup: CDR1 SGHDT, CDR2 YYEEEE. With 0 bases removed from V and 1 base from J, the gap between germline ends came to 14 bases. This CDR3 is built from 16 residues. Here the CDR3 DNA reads TGTGCCAGCAGCTTGGCGGGCAGGGGAGCGTCCTACGAGCAGTACTTC. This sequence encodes CASSLAGRGASYEQYF.

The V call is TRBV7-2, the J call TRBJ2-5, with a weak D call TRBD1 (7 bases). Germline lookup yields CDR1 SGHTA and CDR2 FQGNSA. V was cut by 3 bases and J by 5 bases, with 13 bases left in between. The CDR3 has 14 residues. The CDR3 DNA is TGTGCCAGCAGCTTTGCGGGACAGAAGGAGACCCAGTACTTC. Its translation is CASSFAGQKETQYF.

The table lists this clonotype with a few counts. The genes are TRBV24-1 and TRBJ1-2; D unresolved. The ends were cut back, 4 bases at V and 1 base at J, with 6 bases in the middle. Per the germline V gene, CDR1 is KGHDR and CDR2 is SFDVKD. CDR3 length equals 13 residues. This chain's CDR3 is CATSEELNYGYTF. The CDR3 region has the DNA TGTGCCACCAGTGAAGAACTTAACTATGGCTACACCTTC.

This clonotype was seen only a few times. The CDR3 sequence is CASSQVVGRRTDTQYF. Here the CDR3 DNA reads TGTGCCAGCAGCCAAGTAGTTGGGAGACGCACAGATACGCAGTATTTT. The chain has TRBV14 and TRBJ2-3, with D tentatively TRBD2 (5 bases). Germline V gene sequence: CDR1 SGHDN, CDR2 FVKESK. Trimming removed 1 base at V and 1 base at J, with 12 bases between. This CDR3 region has 16 residues.

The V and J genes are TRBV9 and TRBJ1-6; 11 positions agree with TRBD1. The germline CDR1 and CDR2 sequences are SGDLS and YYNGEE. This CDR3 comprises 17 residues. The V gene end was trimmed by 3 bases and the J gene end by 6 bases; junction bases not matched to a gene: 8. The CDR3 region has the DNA TGTGCCAGCAGCGCGCAACTCGGGACAGGGGGTAATTCACCCCTCCACTTT. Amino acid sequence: CASSAQLGTGGNSPLHF.

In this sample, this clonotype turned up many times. CDR3 coding DNA: TGCGCCAGCAGCCCGGGACAGGGACGAGAGACCCAGTACTTC. Its protein product is CASSPGQGRETQYF. V usage is TRBV5-1 and J usage is TRBJ2-5, with 9 bases identical to TRBD1. The CDR3 is made up of 14 amino acids. V trimming: 4 bases; J trimming: 4 bases; junction bases outside the gene matches: 5. Germline V gene lookup returns CDR1 SGHRS and CDR2 YFSETQ.

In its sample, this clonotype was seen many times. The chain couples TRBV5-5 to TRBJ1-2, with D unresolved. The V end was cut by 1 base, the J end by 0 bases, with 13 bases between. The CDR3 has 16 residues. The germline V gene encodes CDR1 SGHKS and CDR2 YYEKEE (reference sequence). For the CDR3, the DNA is TGTGCCAGCAGCTTGAGGCAGAGCCCAACTAACTATGGCTACACCTTC. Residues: CASSLRQSPTNYGYTF.

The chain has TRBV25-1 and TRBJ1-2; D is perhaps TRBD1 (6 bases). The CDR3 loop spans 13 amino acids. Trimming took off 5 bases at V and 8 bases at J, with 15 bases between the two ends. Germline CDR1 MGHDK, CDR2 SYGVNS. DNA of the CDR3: TGTGCCAGCAGTCAAACAGGGTTACGGGGCTACACCTTC. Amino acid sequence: CASSQTGLRGYTF.

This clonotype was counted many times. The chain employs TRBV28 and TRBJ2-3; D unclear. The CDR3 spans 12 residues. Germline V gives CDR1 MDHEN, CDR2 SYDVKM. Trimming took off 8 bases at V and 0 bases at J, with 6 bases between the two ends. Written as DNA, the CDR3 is TGTGCCAGCGTGGACAGCACAGATACGCAGTATTTT. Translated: CASVDSTDTQYF.